This is a list of T cell receptor beta chains from one sample in a study of T cell responses to AZD1222 COVID-19 vaccine. Sequencing was performed with immunoSEQ multiplex PCR; in TCRdb, only in-frame clones are kept and a portion is missing. The sample comprises 65,000 to 95,000 clones, 70% to 90% of which are singletons, and more than 9% rests with the top ten. The source material was peripheral blood, sampled 28 days after the second AZD1222 dose. The receptor source for this set is an adult who received the AZD1222 COVID-19 vaccine. CDR3s include the opening cysteine and the closing phenylalanine or tryptophan. A D gene is named only where the DNA matches it firmly. Clone size is shown for a subset of rows, as once, few, many or a class of expanded clone.

CDR3 DNA: TGTGCCAGTACTTTCAACCGGGACTTTAGCAATCAGCCCCAGCATTTT; CDR3 protein: CASTFNRDFSNQPQHF; D gene: .; clone size: .; J gene: TRBJ1-5; V gene: TRBV19
CDR3 DNA: TGTGCCAGCAGCTTAGCGATCTATATGCAAGATACGCAGTATTTT; CDR3 protein: CASSLAIYMQDTQYF; D gene: .; clone size: .; J gene: TRBJ2-3; V gene: TRBV7-2
CDR3 DNA: TGCGCCAGCAGCCAAGATCACTTCCGACAGGGGGACAAAAACATTCAGTACTTC; CDR3 protein: CASSQDHFRQGDKNIQYF; D gene: TRBD1; clone size: .; J gene: TRBJ2-4; V gene: TRBV4-1
CDR3 DNA: TGTGCCAGCAGTGAACTTGTGGGGACTATCAATGAGCAGTTCTTC; CDR3 protein: CASSELVGTINEQFF; D gene: TRBD2; clone size: .; J gene: TRBJ2-1; V gene: TRBV6-1
CDR3 DNA: TGTGCCAGCAGTTTAAACGTGGGATACGAGCAGTACTTC; CDR3 protein: CASSLNVGYEQYF; D gene: .; clone size: few; J gene: TRBJ2-7; V gene: TRBV27
CDR3 DNA: TGTGCCAGCAGTGAGTATGAAGGGATTGCACCCCTCCACTTT; CDR3 protein: CASSEYEGIAPLHF; D gene: .; clone size: .; J gene: TRBJ1-6; V gene: TRBV28
CDR3 DNA: TGTGCCAGTAGTATCCTGGGACAGGGTTATGAAAAACTGTTTTTT; CDR3 protein: CASSILGQGYEKLFF; D gene: TRBD1; clone size: .; J gene: TRBJ1-4; V gene: TRBV19
CDR3 DNA: TGTGCCACCAGCAGATCGGGGGCGAGAACTGAAGCTTTCTTT; CDR3 protein: CATSRSGARTEAFF; D gene: .; clone size: .; J gene: TRBJ1-1; V gene: TRBV15
CDR3 DNA: TGTGCCAGCAGTGAAAGGAGGGGGCTTGGGTCCGGGGAGCTGTTTTTT; CDR3 protein: CASSERRGLGSGELFF; D gene: .; clone size: .; J gene: TRBJ2-2; V gene: TRBV2
CDR3 DNA: TGTGCCACCAGCAGAGAATACTCACCCCTCCACTTT; CDR3 protein: CATSREYSPLHF; D gene: .; clone size: .; J gene: TRBJ1-6; V gene: TRBV15
CDR3 DNA: TGTGCCAGCAGCCCCGGGACAGGGGTCGATCAGCCCCAGCATTTT; CDR3 protein: CASSPGTGVDQPQHF; D gene: TRBD1; clone size: .; J gene: TRBJ1-5; V gene: TRBV28
CDR3 DNA: TGTGCCACCAGTAAGGACGGGGGCACAGATACGCAGTATTTT; CDR3 protein: CATSKDGGTDTQYF; D gene: .; clone size: few; J gene: TRBJ2-3; V gene: TRBV24-1
CDR3 DNA: TGCAGCGTTGAAGGTGCCCTTCAGGGGCCTACTAGCACAGATACGCAGTATTTT; CDR3 protein: CSVEGALQGPTSTDTQYF; D gene: .; clone size: .; J gene: TRBJ2-3; V gene: TRBV29-1
CDR3 DNA: TGTGCCAGCAGTGTACACTACGAGCAGTACTTC; CDR3 protein: CASSVHYEQYF; D gene: .; clone size: .; J gene: TRBJ2-7; V gene: TRBV6-2/TRBV6-3
CDR3 DNA: TGTGCCAGTAGTTCTGGTTCGTACACTGAAGCTTTCTTT; CDR3 protein: CASSSGSYTEAFF; D gene: .; clone size: .; J gene: TRBJ1-1; V gene: TRBV19
CDR3 DNA: TGCAGCGTTGAAGATGGGGCCAGGGTCTTGAGAGGCTACACCTTC; CDR3 protein: CSVEDGARVLRGYTF; D gene: .; clone size: .; J gene: TRBJ1-2; V gene: TRBV29-1
CDR3 DNA: TGCGCCAGCAGCCTTAGCTATAGGGACAGTGAAGCTTTCTTT; CDR3 protein: CASSLSYRDSEAFF; D gene: TRBD1; clone size: .; J gene: TRBJ1-1; V gene: TRBV5-1
CDR3 DNA: TGTGCCAGCAGCTTACCGTGCCGATTAATGGACAGGTGGCGTGTTAATCAGCCCCAGCATTTT; CDR3 protein: CASSLPCRLMDRWRVNQPQHF; D gene: TRBD1; clone size: .; J gene: TRBJ1-5; V gene: TRBV7-6
CDR3 DNA: TGTGCCTGGACGATCGCAGGGGTAACTGAAGCTTTCTTT; CDR3 protein: CAWTIAGVTEAFF; D gene: .; clone size: .; J gene: TRBJ1-1; V gene: TRBV30
CDR3 DNA: TGTGCCAGCAGTTTACCCAGGAGCAACACCGGGGAGCTGTTTTTT; CDR3 protein: CASSLPRSNTGELFF; D gene: .; clone size: .; J gene: TRBJ2-2; V gene: TRBV28
CDR3 DNA: TGTGCCAGCAGTACCCGACAGGGGGATTCACCCCTCCACTTT; CDR3 protein: CASSTRQGDSPLHF; D gene: TRBD1; clone size: .; J gene: TRBJ1-6; V gene: TRBV6-4
CDR3 DNA: TGTGCCAGCAGTCGACAGTGGAGCTCCTATAATTCACCCCTCCACTTT; CDR3 protein: CASSRQWSSYNSPLHF; D gene: .; clone size: .; J gene: TRBJ1-6; V gene: TRBV6-6
CDR3 DNA: TGTGCCAGCAGTTTATTCGGTTCCGGGAGGAGTGAAAAACTGTTTTTT; CDR3 protein: CASSLFGSGRSEKLFF; D gene: .; clone size: .; J gene: TRBJ1-4; V gene: TRBV28
CDR3 DNA: TGTGCCAGCAGGTCTGGACAGGGAACGGATAATTCACCCCTCCACTTT; CDR3 protein: CASRSGQGTDNSPLHF; D gene: TRBD1; clone size: .; J gene: TRBJ1-6; V gene: TRBV2
CDR3 DNA: TGTGCCAGCAGTCTATCCGGAGAGGGGCCCAACGAGCAGTACTTC; CDR3 protein: CASSLSGEGPNEQYF; D gene: .; clone size: few; J gene: TRBJ2-7; V gene: TRBV6-5
CDR3 DNA: TGCGCCAGCAGTGGGACAAGGACCGTAGGGCAGTTCTTC; CDR3 protein: CASSGTRTVGQFF; D gene: .; clone size: .; J gene: TRBJ2-1; V gene: TRBV10-2
CDR3 DNA: TGTGCCAGTAGTATAGTGGAAGGGGGATACAATGAGCAGTTCTTC; CDR3 protein: CASSIVEGGYNEQFF; D gene: .; clone size: once; J gene: TRBJ2-1; V gene: TRBV19
CDR3 DNA: TGTGCCAGCTCATCGGGGGTGAACACTGAAGCTTTCTTT; CDR3 protein: CASSSGVNTEAFF; D gene: .; clone size: .; J gene: TRBJ1-1; V gene: TRBV18
CDR3 DNA: TGTGCCAGCAGCTTAGGGCAGTCAACCACCGGGGAGCTGTTTTTT; CDR3 protein: CASSLGQSTTGELFF; D gene: .; clone size: .; J gene: TRBJ2-2; V gene: TRBV11-3
CDR3 DNA: TGTGCCAGCAGTGAAGATGGGGGGGGAAGCGAGACCCAGTACTTC; CDR3 protein: CASSEDGGGSETQYF; D gene: TRBD2; clone size: .; J gene: TRBJ2-5; V gene: TRBV6-1
CDR3 DNA: TGTGCCAGCAGCTTAAAAGGGGCTGGGACCCAGTACTTC; CDR3 protein: CASSLKGAGTQYF; D gene: .; clone size: .; J gene: TRBJ2-5; V gene: TRBV11-1
CDR3 DNA: TGCGCCAGCAGCTTCCAGTCAAGAGAGGAGCAGTACTTC; CDR3 protein: CASSFQSREEQYF; D gene: .; clone size: .; J gene: TRBJ2-7; V gene: TRBV5-1
CDR3 DNA: TGTGCCAGTAGTACGACGCTGTATAGCAATCAGCCCCAGCATTTT; CDR3 protein: CASSTTLYSNQPQHF; D gene: .; clone size: .; J gene: TRBJ1-5; V gene: TRBV19
CDR3 DNA: TGCAGTGCTAGTTCTTGGGTCAGAAACACTGAAGCTTTCTTT; CDR3 protein: CSASSWVRNTEAFF; D gene: .; clone size: once; J gene: TRBJ1-1; V gene: TRBV20-1
CDR3 DNA: TGTGCCAGTAGTATGGGCTTTCCCACCGGGTACGAGCAGTACTTC; CDR3 protein: CASSMGFPTGYEQYF; D gene: .; clone size: once; J gene: TRBJ2-7; V gene: TRBV19
CDR3 DNA: TGTGCCAGCAGCTTCCTACCACTAGCGGGGGACCTCACAGATACGCAGTATTTT; CDR3 protein: CASSFLPLAGDLTDTQYF; D gene: TRBD2; clone size: .; J gene: TRBJ2-3; V gene: TRBV7-2
CDR3 DNA: TGTGCCAGCAGCTCACAGGGGTCCCTAAGCTCTGGAAACACCATATATTTT; CDR3 protein: CASSSQGSLSSGNTIYF; D gene: TRBD1; clone size: once; J gene: TRBJ1-3; V gene: TRBV5-5
CDR3 DNA: TGTGCCAGCAGCTTAGTCGACGGGGATAGTTCACCCCTCCACTTT; CDR3 protein: CASSLVDGDSSPLHF; D gene: .; clone size: .; J gene: TRBJ1-6; V gene: TRBV7-9
CDR3 DNA: TGTGCCTGGGTTAACACCGGGGAGCTGTTTTTT; CDR3 protein: CAWVNTGELFF; D gene: .; clone size: .; J gene: TRBJ2-2; V gene: TRBV30
CDR3 DNA: TGCAGCGTTGAGGAGGGGGGCAACGAGCAGTACTTC; CDR3 protein: CSVEEGGNEQYF; D gene: .; clone size: once; J gene: TRBJ2-7; V gene: TRBV29-1
CDR3 DNA: TGCAGCGCCCCGACCCGAACCGGGGAGCTGTTTTTT; CDR3 protein: CSAPTRTGELFF; D gene: .; clone size: .; J gene: TRBJ2-2; V gene: TRBV29-1
CDR3 DNA: TGTGCCAGCAGCTTCGCAGGGTCTAATGAAAAACTGTTTTTT; CDR3 protein: CASSFAGSNEKLFF; D gene: .; clone size: .; J gene: TRBJ1-4; V gene: TRBV11-2
CDR3 DNA: TGCAGCGTTGAAGATCCGTATTCCGGGGAGCCGTACGAGCAGTACTTC; CDR3 protein: CSVEDPYSGEPYEQYF; D gene: .; clone size: .; J gene: TRBJ2-7; V gene: TRBV29-1
CDR3 DNA: TGTGCCAGCAGTTTAAGTTGGGGGTTAGGCCAGCCCCAGCATTTT; CDR3 protein: CASSLSWGLGQPQHF; D gene: .; clone size: .; J gene: TRBJ1-5; V gene: TRBV27
CDR3 DNA: TGCGCCAGCAGCCCCACAGGGTCTGTGGCTAATGAAAAACTGTTTTTT; CDR3 protein: CASSPTGSVANEKLFF; D gene: .; clone size: once; J gene: TRBJ1-4; V gene: TRBV10-1
CDR3 DNA: TGTGCCAGCAGTGACAGGGGGCCTAACACTGAAGCTTTCTTT; CDR3 protein: CASSDRGPNTEAFF; D gene: TRBD1; clone size: .; J gene: TRBJ1-1; V gene: TRBV6-4
CDR3 DNA: TGTGCCGGGGGGAACTATGGCTACACCTTC; CDR3 protein: CAGGNYGYTF; D gene: .; clone size: few; J gene: TRBJ1-2; V gene: TRBV11-2
CDR3 DNA: TGCGCCAGCAGCTCCCCAGGGGTCAACAAAGAGACCCAGTACTTC; CDR3 protein: CASSSPGVNKETQYF; D gene: .; clone size: .; J gene: TRBJ2-5; V gene: TRBV5-1
CDR3 DNA: TGTGCCATCAGTGACGAACCACAACTTCAAGAGACCCAGTACTTC; CDR3 protein: CAISDEPQLQETQYF; D gene: .; clone size: .; J gene: TRBJ2-5; V gene: TRBV10-3
CDR3 DNA: TGTGCCAGCAGCGCCTGGGGGGACTACAATGAGCAGTTCTTC; CDR3 protein: CASSAWGDYNEQFF; D gene: .; clone size: .; J gene: TRBJ2-1; V gene: TRBV6-2/TRBV6-3
CDR3 DNA: TGTGCCAGTAGTATGGACCGGGACAGTAGTTACACCTTC; CDR3 protein: CASSMDRDSSYTF; D gene: TRBD1; clone size: .; J gene: TRBJ1-2; V gene: TRBV19
CDR3 DNA: TGTGCCAGCAGTTACGGCCGCGATGAAAAACTGTTTTTT; CDR3 protein: CASSYGRDEKLFF; D gene: .; clone size: .; J gene: TRBJ1-4; V gene: TRBV6-5
CDR3 DNA: TGCAGCATCTGGGTGTACACTGAAGCTTTCTTT; CDR3 protein: CSIWVYTEAFF; D gene: .; clone size: .; J gene: TRBJ1-1; V gene: TRBV29-1